The rows below give T cell receptor beta chains drawn from one sample of a study of regulatory and conventional T cells in RAG deficiency. Here immunoSEQ multiplex PCR was the method, and the copy in TCRdb shows in-frame clones only, minus some. The data hold almost 35,000 clones, with about 78% observed a single time. The same sample was also studied in work on regulatory T cells.

The sample consisted of CD4+ effector T cells sorted from blood. Source of these receptors: a human donor in good health. Both conserved end residues are part of each CDR3. A D gene is named only where the DNA matches it firmly. Size values are once, few and many counts, or a class for expanded clones, and some rows have none.

clone size | J gene | V gene | D gene | CDR3 length | CDR3 DNA | CDR3 protein
NA | TRBJ2-2 | TRBV10-3 | TRBD1 | 16 | TGTGCCATCAGTGTTTCGACAGGGAAGAACACCGGGGAGCTGTTTTTT | CAISVSTGKNTGELFF
NA | TRBJ2-3 | TRBV19 | NA | 15 | TGTGCCAGTAGTGCTACTACAGGGTTCGAGGGTACGCAGTATTTT | CASSATTGFEGTQYF
NA | TRBJ1-5 | TRBV19 | NA | 14 | TGTGCCAGTAGTATAGGACAGAGCAATCAGCCCCAGCATTTT | CASSIGQSNQPQHF
NA | TRBJ1-6 | TRBV18 | NA | 15 | TGTGCCAGCTCACCACGGGGCAGAAATGATTCACCCCTCCACTTT | CASSPRGRNDSPLHF
NA | TRBJ1-2 | TRBV5-1 | TRBD1 | 15 | TGCGCCAGCAGCCCGAGGACAGGGGCGTCCGCCGGCTACACCTTC | CASSPRTGASAGYTF
NA | TRBJ1-1 | TRBV30 | NA | 17 | TGTGCCTGGAGAAACCGAGGGGATAGGATGTTGAACACTGAAGCTTTCTTT | CAWRNRGDRMLNTEAFF
NA | TRBJ2-7 | TRBV5-1 | NA | 16 | TGCGCCAGCAGCCTCGGCGGGGCCTTAAGCTCCTACGAGCAGTACTTC | CASSLGGALSSYEQYF
NA | TRBJ1-4 | TRBV2 | NA | 13 | TGTGCCAGCAGTGAAGATGGCAGTGAAAAACTGTTTTTT | CASSEDGSEKLFF
NA | TRBJ1-6 | TRBV4-1 | NA | 17 | TGCGCCAGCAGCCATCTCATAGTTCGGACGGAAAATTCACCCCTCCACTTT | CASSHLIVRTENSPLHF
NA | TRBJ2-7 | TRBV6-5 | NA | 13 | TGTGCCAGCAGTTACCGGGGGCCTTACGAGCAGTACTTC | CASSYRGPYEQYF
NA | TRBJ1-5 | TRBV7-2 | NA | 13 | TGTGCCAGCAGCTTAGTAAGAGATCAGCCCCAGCATTTT | CASSLVRDQPQHF
NA | TRBJ2-4 | TRBV7-2 | NA | 16 | TGTGCCAGCAGCTTAACGGGCGGAGGAGCCAAAAACATTCAGTACTTC | CASSLTGGGAKNIQYF
NA | TRBJ1-3 | TRBV6-5 | NA | 16 | TGTGCCAGCAGTTACTTGGGAATGACCTCTGGAAACACCATATATTTT | CASSYLGMTSGNTIYF
NA | TRBJ1-1 | TRBV6-1 | NA | 12 | TGTGCCAGCATGAAGAGGACTACTGAAGCTTTCTTT | CASMKRTTEAFF
NA | TRBJ1-1 | TRBV7-3 | NA | 12 | TGTGCCAGCAGCATACAGGGAGGGAGAGCTTTCTTT | CASSIQGGRAFF
NA | TRBJ2-3 | TRBV5-1 | NA | 14 | TGCGCCAGCAGCCCGGGTGGGTTAGGAGATACGCAGTATTTT | CASSPGGLGDTQYF
once | TRBJ2-3 | TRBV18 | TRBD2 | 16 | TGTGCCAGCTCATCTACTAGCGGGTCTAGCACAGATACGCAGTATTTT | CASSSTSGSSTDTQYF
NA | TRBJ2-2 | TRBV19 | NA | 14 | TGTGCCAGTAGTATTCGGCAGCCCGAGGGGGAGCTGTTTTTT | CASSIRQPEGELFF
few | TRBJ2-7 | TRBV27 | NA | 13 | TGTGCCAGCAGTAGAGACTTCAACTACGAGCAGTACTTC | CASSRDFNYEQYF
NA | TRBJ1-6 | TRBV11-2 | TRBD1 | 17 | TGTGCCAGCAGCTTACGCCGACAGGGAACCCGGAGCTCACCCCTCCACTTT | CASSLRRQGTRSSPLHF
NA | TRBJ2-1 | TRBV12-5 | NA | 15 | TGTGCTAGTGGTTTGCATACAGGGCTAGGAAATGAGCAGTTCTTC | CASGLHTGLGNEQFF
few | TRBJ1-6 | TRBV2 | NA | 12 | TGTGCCAGCGGACGGGCTAATTCACCCCTCCACTTT | CASGRANSPLHF
NA | TRBJ2-3 | TRBV9 | TRBD2 | 21 | TGTGCCAGCAGCGTAGAGGATAGGGAGCGGGGGGTTTTGGGTAGCACAGATACGCAGTATTTT | CASSVEDRERGVLGSTDTQYF
NA | TRBJ2-7 | TRBV5-1 | NA | 14 | TGCGCCAGCAGCTTGATAGGGAGCTCCTACGAGCAGTACTTC | CASSLIGSSYEQYF
once | TRBJ1-5 | TRBV6-4 | NA | 14 | TGTGCCAGCAGTGCTCAGGGGTTTCGGCAGCCCCAGCATTTT | CASSAQGFRQPQHF
NA | TRBJ2-3 | TRBV4-2 | TRBD1 | 16 | TGTGCCAGCAGCCAAGCCCACAGGGGGACCACAGATACGCAGTATTTT | CASSQAHRGTTDTQYF
NA | TRBJ2-5 | TRBV19 | TRBD1 | 16 | TGTGCCAGTAGTATTCGTGGGACAGGGGATTCCAGGACCCAGTACTTC | CASSIRGTGDSRTQYF
few | TRBJ1-5 | TRBV5-4 | NA | 16 | TGTGCCAGCAGCGCAATTCCCGGGAGATTAAATCAGCCCCAGCATTTT | CASSAIPGRLNQPQHF
NA | TRBJ2-5 | TRBV5-1 | NA | 12 | TGCGCCAGCAGCGAGAACCAAGAGACCCAGTACTTC | CASSENQETQYF
NA | TRBJ2-3 | TRBV28 | TRBD1 | 15 | TGTGCCAGCAGTTTTCGCAGGGGGCAGGTAGATACGCAGTATTTT | CASSFRRGQVDTQYF
few | TRBJ1-2 | TRBV6-5 | NA | 14 | TGTGCCAGCAGTTACTCGGGCGTCAACTATGGCTACACCTTC | CASSYSGVNYGYTF
NA | TRBJ2-4 | TRBV4-1 | TRBD1 | 14 | TGCGCCGCCTCAACCGGGACAGGGGCGAACATTCAGTACTTC | CAASTGTGANIQYF
NA | TRBJ2-1 | TRBV7-3 | NA | 15 | TGTGCCAGCAGCTTAAACGCTCTATCCTACAATGAGCAGTTCTTC | CASSLNALSYNEQFF
NA | TRBJ2-2 | TRBV6-5 | TRBD1 | 14 | TGTGCCAGCAGTCGGACAGGGGACACCGGGGAGCTGTTTTTT | CASSRTGDTGELFF
NA | TRBJ1-3 | TRBV10-3 | NA | 16 | TGTGCCATCAGTGAGTCGACTCGCCGAACTGGAAACACCATATATTTT | CAISESTRRTGNTIYF
NA | TRBJ2-7 | TRBV5-8 | NA | 12 | TGTGCCAGCAGCTTGGTTTCCTACGAGCAGTACTTC | CASSLVSYEQYF
NA | TRBJ1-3 | TRBV4-2 | NA | 17 | TGTGCCAGCAGCCAAGATGAGGGGAGCATCAAAGGAAACACCATATATTTT | CASSQDEGSIKGNTIYF
NA | TRBJ1-2 | TRBV2 | NA | 15 | TGTGCCAGCAGTGAAGGCCTCCCTCCCCTATATGGCTACACCTTC | CASSEGLPPLYGYTF
NA | TRBJ1-1 | TRBV4-1 | TRBD1 | 17 | TGCGCCAGCAGCCACCCCATTGACGAAACAGGGGGCACTGAAGCTTTCTTT | CASSHPIDETGGTEAFF
NA | TRBJ2-7 | TRBV19 | TRBD2 | 15 | TGTGCCAGTAGTATAGAGGGACGGGGGGTCCACGAGCAGTACTTC | CASSIEGRGVHEQYF
NA | TRBJ1-2 | TRBV25-1 | NA | 12 | TGTGCCAGCAGCGCAGGGCGCTATGGCTACACCTTC | CASSAGRYGYTF
NA | TRBJ2-2 | TRBV5-1 | NA | 18 | TGCGCCAGCAGCGCTGGGTATTGGATGACAACGAACACCGGGGAGCTGTTTTTT | CASSAGYWMTTNTGELFF
NA | TRBJ2-5 | TRBV7-9 | NA | 14 | TGTGCCAGCAGCTTAGCGGGTCGGGTGGAGACCCAGTACTTC | CASSLAGRVETQYF
once | TRBJ2-3 | TRBV5-1 | NA | 15 | TGCGCCAGCAGCTTGGGGCAGGGTAAAATAGATACGCAGTATTTT | CASSLGQGKIDTQYF
NA | TRBJ1-1 | TRBV29-1 | TRBD1 | 13 | TGCAGCGGCGACAGGGGACTTAACACTGAAGCTTTCTTT | CSGDRGLNTEAFF
NA | TRBJ1-1 | TRBV7-6 | NA | 15 | TGTGCCAGCAGCTTACAATTGGGTCCGAACACTGAAGCTTTCTTT | CASSLQLGPNTEAFF
few | TRBJ1-6 | TRBV15 | NA | 16 | TGTGCCACCAGTCGTAGGGTTGGGGCCTATAATTCACCCCTCCACTTT | CATSRRVGAYNSPLHF
NA | TRBJ2-1 | TRBV19 | NA | 14 | TGTGCGAGTAATGGGGGGACCTCCTACAATGAGCAGTTCTTC | CASNGGTSYNEQFF
NA | TRBJ1-2 | TRBV6-5 | NA | 15 | TGTGCCAGCAGTTACTCTGGGTCCTGGACCGCTGGCTACACCTTC | CASSYSGSWTAGYTF
NA | TRBJ1-4 | TRBV5-1 | NA | 14 | TGCGCCAGCAGCTTGAGCGCAACTAATGAAAAACTGTTTTTT | CASSLSATNEKLFF
NA | TRBJ2-1 | TRBV7-9 | TRBD2 | 15 | TGTGCCAGCACCCCATGGGCGGGGGGCCCTGGTGAGCAGTTCTTC | CASTPWAGGPGEQFF
NA | TRBJ2-7 | TRBV9 | NA | 15 | TGTGCCAGCAGCGTCGGTGCTACGGATCTCTACGAGCAGTACTTC | CASSVGATDLYEQYF
NA | TRBJ2-1 | TRBV27 | NA | 15 | TGTGCCAGCAGTCCTTACCCCCGGGACCACAATGAGCAGTTCTTC | CASSPYPRDHNEQFF